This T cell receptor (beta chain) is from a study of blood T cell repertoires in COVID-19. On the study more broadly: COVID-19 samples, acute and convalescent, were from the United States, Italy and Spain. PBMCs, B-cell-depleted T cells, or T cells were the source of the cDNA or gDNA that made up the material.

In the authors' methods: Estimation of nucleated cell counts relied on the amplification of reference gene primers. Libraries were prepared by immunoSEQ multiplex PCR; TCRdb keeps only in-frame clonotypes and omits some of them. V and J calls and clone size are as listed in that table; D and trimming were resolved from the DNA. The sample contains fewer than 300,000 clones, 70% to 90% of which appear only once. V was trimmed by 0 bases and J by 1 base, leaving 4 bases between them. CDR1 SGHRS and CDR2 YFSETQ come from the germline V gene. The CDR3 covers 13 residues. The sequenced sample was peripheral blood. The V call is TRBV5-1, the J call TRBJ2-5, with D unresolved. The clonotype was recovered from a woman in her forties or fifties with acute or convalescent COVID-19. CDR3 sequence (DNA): TGCGCCAGCAGCTTGGACACCCAAGAGACCCAGTACTTC. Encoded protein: CASSLDTQETQYF.